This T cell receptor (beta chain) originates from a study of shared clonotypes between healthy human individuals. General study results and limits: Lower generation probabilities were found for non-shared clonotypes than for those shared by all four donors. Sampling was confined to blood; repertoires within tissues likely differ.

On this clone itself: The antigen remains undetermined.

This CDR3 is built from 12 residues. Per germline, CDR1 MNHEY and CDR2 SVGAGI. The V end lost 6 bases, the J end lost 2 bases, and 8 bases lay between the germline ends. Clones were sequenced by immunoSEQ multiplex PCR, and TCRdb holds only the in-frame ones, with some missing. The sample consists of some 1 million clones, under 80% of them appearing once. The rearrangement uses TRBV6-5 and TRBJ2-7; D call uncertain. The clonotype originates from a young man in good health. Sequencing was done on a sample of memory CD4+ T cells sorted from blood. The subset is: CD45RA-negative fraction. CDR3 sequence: CASRTIPYEQYF. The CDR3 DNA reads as TGTGCCAGCAGAACCATACCCTACGAGCAGTACTTC.